The sample holds one count of the clone carrying this T cell receptor (beta chain). Its target is unknown. The CDR3 is 15 amino acids. Looked up from germline, CDR1 is KGHSH and CDR2 is LQKENI. The junction had 3 bases not matched to a gene; V was cut back by 3 bases and J by 2 bases. This sample was taken from a study of graft-versus-host responses after intestinal transplantation. Overall study: The transplants performed in recipients were multivisceral, liver-intestinal, or isolated intestinal. Recipients were all induced with anti-thymocyte globulin, then given tacrolimus and steroids for 2 to 4 years.

Sequencing used immunoSEQ multiplex PCR; TCRdb keeps in-frame clones, though not all of them. The table has approximately 90,000 clones, 88% seen once. The chain recombines TRBV18 with TRBJ2-7; 11 bases map to TRBD2. This clonotype was sampled from a human donor who was the organ donor for an intestinal transplant. The source was unstimulated CD4+ T cells sorted from spleen or lymph node cells, collected before transplant. The CDR3 DNA reads as TGTGCCAGCTCACCCGGGACTAGCGGACCCTACGAGCAGTACTTC. This translates into CASSPGTSGPYEQYF.